Below, 15 T cell receptor beta chains from the same sample are listed, as sequenced in a study of T-cell memory formation after mild COVID-19. Each CDR3 protein is one row after TCRdb ran MiXCR on the 5' RACE reads. The table includes around 34,000 distinct CDR3 sequences, 7% to 9.5% detected once. Sequenced: PBMCs or a T cell subset sorted from them (not recorded which). Source of these receptors: a man between 18 and 35 years old who had mild COVID-19 (a few samples of this study predate the infection). Cell type and time point are not known.

The CDR3 region is CASSEQGYGYGYTF. The DNA of the CDR3 is TGTGCCAGCAGTGAACAGGGTTACGGCTATGGCTACACCTTC. The J gene is TRBJ1-2, the V gene TRBV6-1; perhaps TRBD1 as D (5 bases). Trimming removed 2 bases at V and 4 bases at J, with 11 bases between. CDR3 length: 14 amino acids. Germline CDR1 is MNHNS and CDR2 is SASEGT.

The sample holds many counts of this clonotype. The chain uses TRBV7-2 and TRBJ1-1; weak D call: TRBD1 (5 bases). CDR3 length equals 13 residues. V gave up 5 bases and J gave up 9 bases, with 16 bases separating them. CDR1 and CDR2 (germline): SGHTA, FQGNSA. This CDR3 is CASSDFQGEKAFF. As DNA, the CDR3 is TGTGCCAGCAGCGACTTTCAGGGCGAGAAAGCTTTCTTT.

This chain joins TRBV5-5 and TRBJ2-5; unclear D gene. V lost 5 bases and J lost 1, with 15 bases in between. Per germline, CDR1 SGHKS and CDR2 YYEKEE (reference sequence). The CDR3 covers 15 residues. As DNA, the CDR3 is TGTGCCAGCAGTACCCCCGGGCGGTCCCAAGAGACCCAGTACTTC. Protein product: CASSTPGRSQETQYF.

This chain links TRBV4-1 with TRBJ1-2; weak D call: TRBD1 (5 bases). The V gene lost 0 bases and the J gene lost 4 bases, with 21 bases spanning the gap. CDR1 and CDR2 from the germline V gene are MGHRA and YSYEKL. This CDR3 is 18 amino acids long. DNA of the CDR3: TGCGCCAGCAGCCAAGATCGCTCAGGGTTCAGATCTAGCTATGGCTACACCTTC. Translation gives CASSQDRSGFRSSYGYTF.

This clonotype has a count of ten or more. V and J are TRBV28 and TRBJ2-7; D is ambiguous. The CDR3 contains 12 residues. Trimming took 4 bases from V and 12 from J, leaving 16 bases between them. The V gene's germline CDR1 is MDHEN and CDR2 SYDVKM. CDR3 bases: TGTGCCAGCAGTTGTCGGGCCCGGAGTGGGTACGTC. Residues: CASSCRARSGYV.

This clonotype was seen repeatedly, ten times or more. DNA for the CDR3: TGCGCCAGCAGCTTGCAGGGGAGTATGATCGCAGATACGCAGTATTTT. Its protein product is CASSLQGSMIADTQYF. The chain is built from TRBV5-1 and TRBJ2-3, with TRBD1 as a possible D gene (6 bases). CDR3 length: 16 amino acids. Trimming stripped 1 base from V and 4 bases from J, with 16 bases between. CDR1 is SGHRS and CDR2 is YFSETQ in the germline V gene.

This sequence joins TRBV4-3 and TRBJ1-4; maybe TRBD1 (5 bases). CDR1 and CDR2 from the germline V gene are LGHNA and YSLEER. The CDR3 length is 16 residues. V lost 4 bases to trimming and J lost 4 bases, with 16 bases between them. CDR3 nucleotides: TGCGCCAGCAGCCTGAGATGGGGCAGACTTAATGAAAAACTGTTTTTT. Translating gives CASSLRWGRLNEKLFF.

The chain uses TRBV6-2 or TRBV6-3 and TRBJ2-1; D may be TRBD1 (5 bases). Germline V gene sequence: CDR1 MNHEY, CDR2 SVGEGT. V lost 4 bases and J lost 8, with 21 bases in between. The CDR3 length is 16 residues. CDR3 protein: CASSSEVLAGYDEQFF. CDR3 nucleotides: TGTGCCAGCAGTTCCGAGGTCTTGGCAGGGTACGATGAGCAGTTCTTC.

This clonotype is classed as medium-sized. The chain recombines TRBV7-9 with TRBJ2-5, with unresolved D. CDR3 length equals 14 residues. Looked up from germline, CDR1 is SEHNR and CDR2 is FQNEAQ (reference sequence). V was shortened by 4 bases and J by 2 bases, with 11 bases between the two germline ends. CDR3 sequence reads: CASSYWALQETQYF. The CDR3 coding sequence is TGTGCCAGCAGCTACTGGGCTTTACAAGAGACCCAGTACTTC.

This clonotype came up many times. The rearrangement links TRBV24-1 to TRBJ2-3, with D possibly matching TRBD2 (5 bases). Germline assignment: CDR1 KGHDR and CDR2 SFDVKD. This CDR3 comprises 14 residues. V lost 9 bases to trimming and J lost 2 bases, with 14 bases between them. The CDR3 sequence: CATGSGDFTDTQYF. The CDR3 nucleotides read TGTGCCACCGGCAGCGGTGACTTCACAGATACGCAGTATTTT.

This clonotype was counted ten times or more. This chain connects TRBV6-4 to TRBJ2-3; TRBD1 aligns across 8 bases. V was pared by 0 bases and J by 3 bases, with 2 bases of the junction left unmatched. The CDR3 is 15 residues long. Per the germline V gene, CDR1 is MRHNA and CDR2 is SNTAGT. CDR3 bases: TGTGCCAGCAGTGACTCTCAGGGGGCAACAGATACGCAGTATTTT. Amino acid sequence: CASSDSQGATDTQYF.

This clonotype was detected many times. This chain links TRBV4-3 with TRBJ2-3; TRBD2 agrees at 7 bases. Germline lookup yields CDR1 LGHNA and CDR2 YSLEER. The V and J ends lost 1 base and 2 bases, in that order; junction bases with no gene match: 6. The CDR3 is 16 residues long. The CDR3 protein is CASSQGGGLYTDTQYF. CDR3 nucleotide sequence: TGCGCCAGCAGCCAAGGGGGAGGGCTTTACACAGATACGCAGTATTTT.

There are many counts of this clonotype. The chain couples TRBV7-6 to TRBJ1-1; D possibly corresponds to TRBD1 (5 bases). The CDR3 extends over 13 amino acids. V was shortened by 5 bases and J by 1 base, with 8 bases between the two germline ends. The germline V gene has CDR1 SGHVS and CDR2 FNYEAQ. CDR3 coding DNA: TGTGCCAGCAGCACCGACAGGAACACTGAAGCTTTCTTT. It is translated as CASSTDRNTEAFF.

Only a few counts were recorded for this clonotype. The gene calls are TRBV20-1 and TRBJ1-1; 9 nucleotides align to TRBD1. This CDR3 spans 15 amino acids. The V segment lost 6 bases and the J segment 1 base; nucleotides outside the gene matches: 9. Germline V gene sequence: CDR1 DFQATT, CDR2 SNEGSKA (reference sequence). This CDR3 reads CSAGGTGHGNTEAFF. Written as DNA, the CDR3 is TGCAGTGCAGGTGGGACAGGGCATGGGAACACTGAAGCTTTCTTT.

The sample holds many counts of this clonotype. This chain joins TRBV6-5 and TRBJ1-1; D not resolved. V was trimmed by 0 bases and J by 4 bases, leaving 12 bases between them. The CDR3 totals 15 residues. CDR1 and CDR2 from the germline V gene are MNHEY and SVGAGI. CDR3 in DNA: TGTGCCAGCAGTTACTCGGGTCTGCCCCGCACTGAAGCTTTCTTT. This sequence encodes CASSYSGLPRTEAFF.